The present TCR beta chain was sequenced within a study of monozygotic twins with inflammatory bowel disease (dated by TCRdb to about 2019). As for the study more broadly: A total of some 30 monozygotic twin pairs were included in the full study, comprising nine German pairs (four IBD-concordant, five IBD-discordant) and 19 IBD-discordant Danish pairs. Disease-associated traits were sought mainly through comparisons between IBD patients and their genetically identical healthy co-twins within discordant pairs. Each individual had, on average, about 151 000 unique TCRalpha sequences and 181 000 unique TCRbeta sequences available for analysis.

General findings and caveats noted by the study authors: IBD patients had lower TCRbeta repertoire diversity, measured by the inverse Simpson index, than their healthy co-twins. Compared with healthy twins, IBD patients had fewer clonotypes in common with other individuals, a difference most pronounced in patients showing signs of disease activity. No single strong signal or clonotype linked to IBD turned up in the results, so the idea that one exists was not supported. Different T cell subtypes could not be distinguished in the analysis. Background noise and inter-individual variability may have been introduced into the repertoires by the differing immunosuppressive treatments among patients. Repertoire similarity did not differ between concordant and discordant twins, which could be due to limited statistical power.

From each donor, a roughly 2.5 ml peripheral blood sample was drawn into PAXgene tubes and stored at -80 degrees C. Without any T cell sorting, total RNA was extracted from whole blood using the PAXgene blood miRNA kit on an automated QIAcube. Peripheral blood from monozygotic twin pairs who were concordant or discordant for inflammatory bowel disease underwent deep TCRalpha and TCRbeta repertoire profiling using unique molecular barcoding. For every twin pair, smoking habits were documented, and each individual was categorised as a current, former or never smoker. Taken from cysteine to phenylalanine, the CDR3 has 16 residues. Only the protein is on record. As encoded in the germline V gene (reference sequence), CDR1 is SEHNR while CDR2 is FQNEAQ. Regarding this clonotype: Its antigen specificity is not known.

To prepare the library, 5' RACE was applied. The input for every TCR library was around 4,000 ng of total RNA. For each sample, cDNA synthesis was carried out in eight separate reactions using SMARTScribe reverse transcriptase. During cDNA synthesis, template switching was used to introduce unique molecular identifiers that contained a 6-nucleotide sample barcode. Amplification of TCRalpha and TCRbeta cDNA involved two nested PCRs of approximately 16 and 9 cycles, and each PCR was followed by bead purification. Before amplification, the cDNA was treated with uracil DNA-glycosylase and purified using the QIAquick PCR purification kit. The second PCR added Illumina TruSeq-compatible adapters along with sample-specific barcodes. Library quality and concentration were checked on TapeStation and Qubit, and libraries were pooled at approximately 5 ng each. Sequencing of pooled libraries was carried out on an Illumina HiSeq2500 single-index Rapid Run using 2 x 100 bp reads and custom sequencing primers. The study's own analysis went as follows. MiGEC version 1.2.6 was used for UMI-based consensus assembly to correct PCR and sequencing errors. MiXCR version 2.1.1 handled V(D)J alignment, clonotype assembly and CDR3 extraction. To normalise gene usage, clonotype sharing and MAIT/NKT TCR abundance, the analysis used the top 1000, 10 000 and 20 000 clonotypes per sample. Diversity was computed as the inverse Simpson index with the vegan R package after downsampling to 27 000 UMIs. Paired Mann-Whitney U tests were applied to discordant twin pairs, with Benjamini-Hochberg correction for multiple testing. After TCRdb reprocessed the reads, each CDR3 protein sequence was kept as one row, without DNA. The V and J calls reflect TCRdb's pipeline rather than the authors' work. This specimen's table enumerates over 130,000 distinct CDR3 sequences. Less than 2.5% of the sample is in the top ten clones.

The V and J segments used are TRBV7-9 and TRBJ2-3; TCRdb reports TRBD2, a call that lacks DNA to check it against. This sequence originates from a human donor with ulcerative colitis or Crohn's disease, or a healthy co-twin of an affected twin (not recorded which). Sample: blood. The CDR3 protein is CASSQGSRPSTDTQYF.